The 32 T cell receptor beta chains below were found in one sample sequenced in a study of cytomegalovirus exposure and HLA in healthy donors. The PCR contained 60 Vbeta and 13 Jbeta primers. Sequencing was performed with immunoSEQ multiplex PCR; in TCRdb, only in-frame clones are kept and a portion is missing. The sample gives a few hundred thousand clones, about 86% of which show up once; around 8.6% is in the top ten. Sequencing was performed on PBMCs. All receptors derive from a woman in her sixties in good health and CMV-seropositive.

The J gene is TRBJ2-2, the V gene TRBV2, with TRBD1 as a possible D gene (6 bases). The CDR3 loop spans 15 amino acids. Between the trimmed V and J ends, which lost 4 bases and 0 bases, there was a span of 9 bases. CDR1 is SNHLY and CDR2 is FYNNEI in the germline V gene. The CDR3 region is CASSGRQANTGELFF. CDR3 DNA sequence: TGTGCCAGCAGTGGGAGACAGGCGAACACCGGGGAGCTGTTTTTT.

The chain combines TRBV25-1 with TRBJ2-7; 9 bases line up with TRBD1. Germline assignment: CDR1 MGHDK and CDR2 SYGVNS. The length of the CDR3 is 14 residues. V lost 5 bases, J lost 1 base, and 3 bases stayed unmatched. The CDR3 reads CASSLGTGSYEQYF. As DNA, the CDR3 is TGTGCCAGCAGTTTGGGGACAGGGTCCTACGAGCAGTACTTC.

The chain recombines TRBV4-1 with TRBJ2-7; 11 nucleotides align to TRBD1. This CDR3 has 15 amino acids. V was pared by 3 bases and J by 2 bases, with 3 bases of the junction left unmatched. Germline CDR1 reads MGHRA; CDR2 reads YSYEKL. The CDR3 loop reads CASSQLGQGAYEQYF. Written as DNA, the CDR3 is TGCGCCAGCAGCCAGTTGGGACAGGGGGCCTACGAGCAGTACTTC.

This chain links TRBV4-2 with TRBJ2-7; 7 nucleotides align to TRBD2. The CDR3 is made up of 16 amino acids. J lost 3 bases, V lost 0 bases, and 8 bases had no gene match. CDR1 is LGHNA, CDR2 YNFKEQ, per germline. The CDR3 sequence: CASSQDQPGGLYEQYF. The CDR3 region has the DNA TGTGCCAGCAGCCAAGATCAACCGGGAGGACTCTACGAGCAGTACTTC.

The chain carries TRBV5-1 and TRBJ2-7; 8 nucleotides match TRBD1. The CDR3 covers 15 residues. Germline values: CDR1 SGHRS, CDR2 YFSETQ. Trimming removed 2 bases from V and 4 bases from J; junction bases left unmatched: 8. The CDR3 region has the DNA TGCGCCAGCAGCTTAGGACAGGGACGATTATACGAGCAGTACTTC. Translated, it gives CASSLGQGRLYEQYF.

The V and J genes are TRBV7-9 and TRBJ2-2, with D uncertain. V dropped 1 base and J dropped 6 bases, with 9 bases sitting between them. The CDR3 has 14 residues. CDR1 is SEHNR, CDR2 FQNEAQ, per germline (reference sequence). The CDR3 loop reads CASSLEARAGELFF. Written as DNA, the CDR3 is TGTGCCAGCAGCTTAGAGGCTCGGGCCGGGGAGCTGTTTTTT. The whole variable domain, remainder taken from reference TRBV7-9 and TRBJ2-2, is DTGVSQNPRHKITKRGQNVTFRCDPISEHNRLYWYRQTLGQGPEFLTYFQNEAQLEKSRLLSDRFSAERPKGSFSTLEIQRTEQGDSAMYLCASSLEARAGELFFGEGSRLTVL.

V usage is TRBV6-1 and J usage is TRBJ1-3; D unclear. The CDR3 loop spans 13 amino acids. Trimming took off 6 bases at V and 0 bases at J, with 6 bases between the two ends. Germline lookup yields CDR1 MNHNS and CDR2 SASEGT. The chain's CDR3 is CASSQYSGNTIYF. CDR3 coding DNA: TGTGCCAGCAGCCAGTACTCTGGAAACACCATATATTTT.

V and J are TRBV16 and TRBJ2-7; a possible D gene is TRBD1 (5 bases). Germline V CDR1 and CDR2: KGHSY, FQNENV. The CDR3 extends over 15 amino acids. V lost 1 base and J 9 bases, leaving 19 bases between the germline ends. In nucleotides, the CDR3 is TGTGCCAGCAGCCAATGGAAGAGACAGAGCCTCCCGCAGTACTTC. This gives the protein CASSQWKRQSLPQYF.

The CDR3 nucleotides read TGTGCCACCAGCAGAGACCAGGGGAACACCATATATTTT. Encoded protein: CATSRDQGNTIYF. The rearrangement uses TRBV15 and TRBJ1-3; weak D call: TRBD1 (6 bases). The CDR3 has 13 residues. V lost 0 bases and J 7 bases, leaving 7 bases between the germline ends. Germline values: CDR1 LNHNV, CDR2 YYDKDF (reference sequence).

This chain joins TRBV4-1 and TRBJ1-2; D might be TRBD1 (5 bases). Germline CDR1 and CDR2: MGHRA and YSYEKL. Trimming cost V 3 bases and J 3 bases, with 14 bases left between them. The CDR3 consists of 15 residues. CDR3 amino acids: CASSQTGLGHYGYTF. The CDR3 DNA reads TGCGCCAGCAGCCAGACGGGACTTGGGCACTATGGCTACACCTTC.

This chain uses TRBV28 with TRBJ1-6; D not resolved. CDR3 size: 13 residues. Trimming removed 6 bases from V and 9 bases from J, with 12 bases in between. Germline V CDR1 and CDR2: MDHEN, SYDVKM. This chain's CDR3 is CASSPGVGSPLHF. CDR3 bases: TGTGCCAGCAGCCCTGGAGTAGGTTCACCCCTCCACTTT.

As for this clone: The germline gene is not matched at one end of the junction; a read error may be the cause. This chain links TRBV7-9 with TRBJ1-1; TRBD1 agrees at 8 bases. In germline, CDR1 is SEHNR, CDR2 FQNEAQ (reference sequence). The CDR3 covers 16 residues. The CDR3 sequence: CSSSLKRRGPNTEAFF. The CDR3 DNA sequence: TGTTCCAGCAGCTTAAAGCGCAGGGGGCCGAACACTGAAGCTTTCTTT.

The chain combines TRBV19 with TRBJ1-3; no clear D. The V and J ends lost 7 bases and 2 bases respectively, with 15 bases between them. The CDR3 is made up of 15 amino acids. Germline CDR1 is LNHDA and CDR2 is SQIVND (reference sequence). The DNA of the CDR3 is TGTGCCAGTATCCGCACATCCAATCCTGGAAACACCATATATTTT. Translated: CASIRTSNPGNTIYF.

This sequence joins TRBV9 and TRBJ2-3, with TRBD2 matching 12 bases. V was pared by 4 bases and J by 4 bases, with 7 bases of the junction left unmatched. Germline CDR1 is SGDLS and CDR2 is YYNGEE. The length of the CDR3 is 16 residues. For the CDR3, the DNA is TGTGCCAGCAGCTTGCGGACTAGCGGGAATGCAGATACGCAGTATTTT. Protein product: CASSLRTSGNADTQYF. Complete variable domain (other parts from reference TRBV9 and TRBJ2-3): DSGVTQTPKHLITATGQRVTLRCSPRSGDLSVYWYQQSLDQGLQFLIQYYNGEERAKGNILERFSAQQFPDLHSELNLSSLELGDSALYFCASSLRTSGNADTQYFGPGTRLTVL.

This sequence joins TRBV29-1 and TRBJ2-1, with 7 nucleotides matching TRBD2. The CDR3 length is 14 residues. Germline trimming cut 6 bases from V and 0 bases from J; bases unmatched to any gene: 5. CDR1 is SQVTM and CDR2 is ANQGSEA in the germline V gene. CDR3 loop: CSVHAGVSYNEQFF. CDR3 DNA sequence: TGCAGCGTCCACGCGGGAGTCTCCTACAATGAGCAGTTCTTC.

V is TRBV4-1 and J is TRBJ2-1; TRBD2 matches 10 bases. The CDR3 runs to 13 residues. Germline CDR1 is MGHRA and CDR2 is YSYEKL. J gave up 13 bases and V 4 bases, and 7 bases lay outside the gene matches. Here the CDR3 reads CASSRGTSAEQFF. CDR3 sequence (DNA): TGCGCCAGCAGCCGAGGGACTAGCGCTGAACAGTTCTTC.

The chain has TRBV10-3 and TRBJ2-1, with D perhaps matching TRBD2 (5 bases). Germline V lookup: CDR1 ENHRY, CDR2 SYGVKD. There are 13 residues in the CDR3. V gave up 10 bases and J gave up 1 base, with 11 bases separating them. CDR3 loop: CATTGMSYNEQFF. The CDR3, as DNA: TGTGCCACCACCGGGATGTCCTACAATGAGCAGTTCTTC.

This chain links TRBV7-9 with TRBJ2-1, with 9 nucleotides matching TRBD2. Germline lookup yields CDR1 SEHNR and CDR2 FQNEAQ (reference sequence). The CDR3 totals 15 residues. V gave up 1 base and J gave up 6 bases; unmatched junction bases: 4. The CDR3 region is CASSLGLADPNEQFF. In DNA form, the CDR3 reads TGTGCCAGCAGCTTAGGACTAGCGGACCCCAATGAGCAGTTCTTC.

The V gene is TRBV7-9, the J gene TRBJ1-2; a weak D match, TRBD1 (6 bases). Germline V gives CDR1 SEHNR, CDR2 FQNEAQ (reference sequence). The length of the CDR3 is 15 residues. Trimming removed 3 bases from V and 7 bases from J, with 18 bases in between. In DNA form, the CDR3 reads TGTGCCAGCAGCTTGGATACAGGGTCCCGGGGTGGCTACACCTTC. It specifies CASSLDTGSRGGYTF.

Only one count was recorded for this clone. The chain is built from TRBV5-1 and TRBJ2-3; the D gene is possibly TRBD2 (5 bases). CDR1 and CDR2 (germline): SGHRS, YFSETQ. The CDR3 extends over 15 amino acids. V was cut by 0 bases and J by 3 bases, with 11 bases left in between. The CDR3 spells CASSLAGKGTDTQYF. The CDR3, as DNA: TGCGCCAGCAGCTTGGCCGGGAAGGGAACAGATACGCAGTATTTT.

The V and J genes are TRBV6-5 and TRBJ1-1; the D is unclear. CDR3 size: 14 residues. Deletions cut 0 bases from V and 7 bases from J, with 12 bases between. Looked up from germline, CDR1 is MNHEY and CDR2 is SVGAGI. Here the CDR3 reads CASSYSQADNEAFF. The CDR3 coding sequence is TGTGCCAGCAGTTACTCGCAGGCAGACAATGAAGCTTTCTTT.

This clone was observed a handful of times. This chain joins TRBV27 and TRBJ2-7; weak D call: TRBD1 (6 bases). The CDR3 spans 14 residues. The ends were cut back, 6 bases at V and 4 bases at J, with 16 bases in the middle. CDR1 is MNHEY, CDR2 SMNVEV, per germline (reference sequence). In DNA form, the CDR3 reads TGTGCCAGCAGATCAGGGGTAGGCTTATACGAGCAGTACTTC. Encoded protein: CASRSGVGLYEQYF.

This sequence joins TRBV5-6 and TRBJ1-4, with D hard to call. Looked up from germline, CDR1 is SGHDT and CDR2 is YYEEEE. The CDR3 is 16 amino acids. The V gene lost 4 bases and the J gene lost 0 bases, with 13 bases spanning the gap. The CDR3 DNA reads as TGTGCCAGCAGCATGAGGGCAGGTGCAACTAATGAAAAACTGTTTTTT. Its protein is CASSMRAGATNEKLFF.

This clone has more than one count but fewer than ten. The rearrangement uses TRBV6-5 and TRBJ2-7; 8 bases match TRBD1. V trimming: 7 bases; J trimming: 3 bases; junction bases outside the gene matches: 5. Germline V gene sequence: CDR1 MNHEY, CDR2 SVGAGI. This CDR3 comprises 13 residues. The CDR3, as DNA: TGTGCCAGCAAACGACAGGGGTACTACGAGCAGTACTTC. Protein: CASKRQGYYEQYF.

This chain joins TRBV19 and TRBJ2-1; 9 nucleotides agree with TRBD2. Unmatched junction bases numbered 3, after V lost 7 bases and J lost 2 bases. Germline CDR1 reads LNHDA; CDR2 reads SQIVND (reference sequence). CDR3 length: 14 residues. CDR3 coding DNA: TGTGCCAGTAACCCTAGCGGGACCTACAATGAGCAGTTCTTC. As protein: CASNPSGTYNEQFF.

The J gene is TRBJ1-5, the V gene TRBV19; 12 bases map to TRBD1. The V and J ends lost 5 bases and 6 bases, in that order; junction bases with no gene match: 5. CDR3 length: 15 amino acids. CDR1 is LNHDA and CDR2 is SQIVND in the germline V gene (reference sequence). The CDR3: CASSRDRGLFQPQHF. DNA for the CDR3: TGTGCCAGTAGTCGGGACAGGGGGCTTTTTCAGCCCCAGCATTTT.

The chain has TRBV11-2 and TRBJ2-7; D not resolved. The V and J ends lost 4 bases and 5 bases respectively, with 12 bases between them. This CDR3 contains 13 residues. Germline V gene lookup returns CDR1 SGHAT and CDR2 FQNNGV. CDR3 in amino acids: CASSSSGYHEQYF. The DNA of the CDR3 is TGTGCCAGCAGCTCCTCCGGGTACCACGAGCAGTACTTC.

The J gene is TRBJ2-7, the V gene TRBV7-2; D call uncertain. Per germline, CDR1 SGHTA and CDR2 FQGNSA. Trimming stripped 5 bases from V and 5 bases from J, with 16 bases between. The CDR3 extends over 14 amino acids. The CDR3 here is CASSPYRVRNEQYF. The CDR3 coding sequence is TGTGCCAGCAGCCCCTATAGAGTTCGAAACGAGCAGTACTTC. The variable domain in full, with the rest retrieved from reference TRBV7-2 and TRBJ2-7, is GAGVSQSPSNKVTEKGKDVELRCDPISGHTALYWYRQSLGQGLEFLIYFQGNSAPDKSGLPSDRFSAERTGGSVSTLTIQRTQQEDSAVYLCASSPYRVRNEQYFGPGTRLTVT.

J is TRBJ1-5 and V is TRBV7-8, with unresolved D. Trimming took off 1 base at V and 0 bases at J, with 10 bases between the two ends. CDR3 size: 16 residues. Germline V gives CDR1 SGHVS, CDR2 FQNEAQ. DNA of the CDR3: TGTGCCAGCAGCTTAGAAGCAGCGTATAGCAATCAGCCCCAGCATTTT. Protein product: CASSLEAAYSNQPQHF.

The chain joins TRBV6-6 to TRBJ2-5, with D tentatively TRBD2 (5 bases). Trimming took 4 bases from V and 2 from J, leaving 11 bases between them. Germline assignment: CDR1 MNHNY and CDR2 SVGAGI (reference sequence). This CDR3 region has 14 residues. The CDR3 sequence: CASSLAGSQETQYF. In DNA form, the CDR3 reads TGTGCCAGCAGTTTGGCGGGTTCGCAAGAGACCCAGTACTTC.

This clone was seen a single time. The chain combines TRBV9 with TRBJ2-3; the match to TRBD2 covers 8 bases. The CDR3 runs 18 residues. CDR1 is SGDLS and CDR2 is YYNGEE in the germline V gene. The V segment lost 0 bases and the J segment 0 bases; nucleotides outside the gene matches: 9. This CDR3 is CASSVGLAGKSSTDTQYF. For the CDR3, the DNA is TGTGCCAGCAGCGTAGGCCTAGCGGGCAAATCTAGCACAGATACGCAGTATTTT.

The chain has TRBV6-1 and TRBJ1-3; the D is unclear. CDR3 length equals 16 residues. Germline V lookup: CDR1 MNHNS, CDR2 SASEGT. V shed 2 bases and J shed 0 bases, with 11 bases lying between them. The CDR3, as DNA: TGTGCCAGCAGTGAATCCCGCAGAAGCTCTGGAAACACCATATATTTT. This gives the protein CASSESRRSSGNTIYF.